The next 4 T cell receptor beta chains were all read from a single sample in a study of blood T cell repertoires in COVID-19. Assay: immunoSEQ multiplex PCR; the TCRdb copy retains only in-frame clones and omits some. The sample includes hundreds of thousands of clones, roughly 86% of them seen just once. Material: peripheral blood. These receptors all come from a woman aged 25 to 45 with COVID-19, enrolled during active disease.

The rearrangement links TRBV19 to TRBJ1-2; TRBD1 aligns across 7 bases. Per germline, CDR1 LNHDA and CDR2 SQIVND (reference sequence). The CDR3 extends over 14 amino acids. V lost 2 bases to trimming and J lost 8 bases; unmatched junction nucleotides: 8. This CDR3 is CASSIMQGVRGYTF. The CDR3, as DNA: TGTGCCAGTAGTATAATGCAGGGGGTCCGCGGCTACACCTTC.

The CDR3 region has the DNA TGTGCCAGCAGCATAGACAGGGTGGGATTCGGGGAGACCCAGTACTTC. This encodes CASSIDRVGFGETQYF. This chain connects TRBV5-4 to TRBJ2-5; 7 positions match TRBD1. J gave up 5 bases and V 4 bases, and 14 bases lay outside the gene matches. Germline V lookup: CDR1 SGHNT, CDR2 YYREEE (reference sequence). This CDR3 contains 16 residues.

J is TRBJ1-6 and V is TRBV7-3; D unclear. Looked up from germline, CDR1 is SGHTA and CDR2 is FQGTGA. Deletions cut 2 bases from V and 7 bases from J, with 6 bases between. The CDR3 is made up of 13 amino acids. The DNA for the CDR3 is TGTGCCAGCAGCTTAGACGGGAATTCACCCCTCCACTTT. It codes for CASSLDGNSPLHF.

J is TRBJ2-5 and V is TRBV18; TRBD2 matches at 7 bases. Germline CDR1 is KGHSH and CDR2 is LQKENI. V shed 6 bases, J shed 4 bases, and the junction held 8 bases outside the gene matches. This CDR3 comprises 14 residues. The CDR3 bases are TGTGCCAGCTCCCCGTTCGGCGGGGGAGAGACCCAGTACTTC. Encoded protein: CASSPFGGGETQYF.